This T cell receptor beta chain comes out of a study of T cells in Graves' hyperthyroidism and ophthalmopathy. This clonotype was counted ten times or more. RNA transcripts were the template for amplifying TCR beta CDR3 regions. The HTBI primer set served for first-round RT-PCR of the TCR CDR3. From the multiplex PCR reads, TCRdb called clonotypes with MiXCR, one entry per CDR3 protein. The sample shows 350,000 to 500,000 distinct CDR3 sequences, roughly an eighth of them seen only once. The sample comprised blood. This sequence was found in a woman younger than 30 with Graves' hyperthyroidism.

CDR3 sequence: CASSSPGLASEQYF. In DNA form, the CDR3 reads TGTGCCAGCAGTAGTCCGGGACTAGCTTCCGAGCAGTACTTC. The chain carries TRBV28 and TRBJ2-7; 9 bases are shared with TRBD2. The CDR3 length is 14 residues. Germline CDR1 MDHEN, CDR2 SYDVKM. Unmatched junction bases numbered 8, after V lost 5 bases and J lost 6 bases. The whole variable domain, remainder taken from reference TRBV28 and TRBJ2-7, is DVKVTQSSRYLVKRTGEKVFLECVQDMDHENMFWYRQDPGLGLRLIYFSYDVKMKEKGDIPEGYSVSREKKERFSLILESASTNQTSMYLCASSSPGLASEQYFGPGTRLTVT.